The 30 T cell receptor beta chains below were found in one sample sequenced in a study of OX40 agonist ivuxolimab in advanced cancers. Assay used: immunoSEQ multiplex PCR; TCRdb lists only in-frame clones, some missing. The top ten hold about 0.44% of the sample, which has fewer than 70,000 clones, around 90% seen once. The source was CD4+ or CD8+ T cells sorted from blood, collected in a trial of the OX40 agonist ivuxolimab. These receptor sequences come from an adult with an advanced solid tumor such as melanoma, head and neck, liver or kidney cancer.

The V and J genes are TRBV19 and TRBJ1-1; tentatively, D is TRBD1 (5 bases). The germline gives CDR1 LNHDA, CDR2 SQIVND (reference sequence). Trimming shortened V by 3 bases and J by 2 bases, and 16 bases separated the two germline ends. This CDR3 is 16 amino acids long. CDR3 coding DNA: TGTGCCAGTAGTATTTTTTCGGGGAGGGGAAACACTGAAGCTTTCTTT. Its protein product is CASSIFSGRGNTEAFF. The full variable domain, its missing parts supplied by reference TRBV19 and TRBJ1-1, is DGGITQSPKYLFRKEGQNVTLSCEQNLNHDAMYWYRQDPGQGLRLIYYSQIVNDFQKGDIAEGYSVSREKKESFPLTVTSAQKNPTAFYLCASSIFSGRGNTEAFFGQGTRLTVV.

CDR3 loop: CASLPPLAGGLGEQFF. The DNA for the CDR3 is TGTGCCAGTCTCCCCCCTCTAGCGGGAGGGCTCGGTGAGCAGTTCTTC. The chain couples TRBV19 to TRBJ2-1, with TRBD2 matching 12 bases. Trimming cost V 8 bases and J 9 bases; bases outside gene matches: 14. The germline gives CDR1 LNHDA, CDR2 SQIVND (reference sequence). The CDR3 runs to 16 residues. Filled out from reference TRBV19 and TRBJ2-1, the complete variable domain reads DGGITQSPKYLFRKEGQNVTLSCEQNLNHDAMYWYRQDPGQGLRLIYYSQIVNDFQKGDIAEGYSVSREKKESFPLTVTSAQKNPTAFYLCASLPPLAGGLGEQFFGPGTRLTVL.

The genes are TRBV2 and TRBJ2-2; the D is unclear. V lost 4 bases to trimming and J lost 2 bases, with 14 bases between them. The germline CDR1 and CDR2 sequences are SNHLY and FYNNEI. The CDR3 totals 16 residues. The CDR3 loop reads CASSVMGGINTGELFF. The DNA for the CDR3 is TGTGCCAGCAGTGTAATGGGCGGAATTAACACCGGGGAGCTGTTTTTT.

V is TRBV19 and J is TRBJ2-3; D remains ambiguous. The CDR3 contains 14 residues. Trimming shortened V by 4 bases and J by 2 bases, and 10 bases separated the two germline ends. Per germline, CDR1 LNHDA and CDR2 SQIVND (reference sequence). The CDR3 coding sequence is TGTGCCAGTAGTAAGAGGCTAGACACAGATACGCAGTATTTT. Its protein product is CASSKRLDTDTQYF.

This sequence joins TRBV18 and TRBJ2-3; the D gene is possibly TRBD2 (5 bases). V lost 3 bases to trimming and J lost 0 bases, with 22 bases between them. CDR1 is KGHSH and CDR2 is LQKENI in the germline V gene. This CDR3 is 19 amino acids long. CDR3 residues: CASSPYFQRIPTSTDTQYF. In DNA, the CDR3 is TGTGCCAGCTCACCCTATTTTCAGCGGATACCTACTAGCACAGATACGCAGTATTTT.

This chain joins TRBV7-9 and TRBJ1-1; no reliable D call. Germline V gene lookup returns CDR1 SEHNR and CDR2 FQNEAQ (reference sequence). Trimming cost V 2 bases and J 3 bases, with 10 bases left between them. This CDR3 region has 14 residues. In DNA, the CDR3 is TGTGCCAGCAGCTTAACGGGCTTTGACACTGAAGCTTTCTTT. It yields the protein CASSLTGFDTEAFF.

The chain combines TRBV23-1 with TRBJ2-7; 10 positions agree with TRBD2. TRBV23-1 is flagged as an ORF with uncertain function. Trimming removed 0 bases from V and 6 bases from J; junction bases left unmatched: 5. This CDR3 region has 15 residues. In DNA form, the CDR3 reads TGCGCCAGCAGTCAATCGGCGGGACTAGCGCCCGAGCAGTACTTC. Translation gives CASSQSAGLAPEQYF.

This clone was counted a single time. V and J are TRBV18 and TRBJ1-3; D not certain. This CDR3 is built from 16 residues. The germline V gene encodes CDR1 KGHSH and CDR2 LQKENI. V was pared by 5 bases and J by 0 bases, with 14 bases between. In nucleotides, the CDR3 is TGTGCCAGCTCATCAGGACGGATGAGCTCTGGAAACACCATATATTTT. Translated: CASSSGRMSSGNTIYF.

This clone was observed once. The chain uses TRBV7-2 and TRBJ1-2; D remains unclear. The germline CDR1 and CDR2 sequences are SGHTA and FQGNSA. Trimming took 4 bases from V and 1 from J, leaving 7 bases between them. The CDR3 contains 13 residues. CDR3 bases: TGTGCCAGCAGCTCCGACGGTAACTATGGCTACACCTTC. Translating gives CASSSDGNYGYTF.

V gene TRBV5-1 combines with J gene TRBJ2-7, with 9 bases lining up with TRBD1. After removal of 2 bases from V and 3 bases from J, the junction contained 3 bases not matched to a gene. The V gene's germline CDR1 is SGHRS and CDR2 YFSETQ. This CDR3 has 14 residues. The CDR3 bases are TGCGCCAGCAGCTTTAGACAGGGGGACTACGAGCAGTACTTC. Translation: CASSFRQGDYEQYF.

This clone came up once. V usage is TRBV19 and J usage is TRBJ2-7; TRBD2 agrees at 8 bases. J was trimmed by 1 base and V by 4 bases; bases with no gene match: 6. From germline, CDR1 is LNHDA and CDR2 SQIVND (reference sequence). CDR3 length: 15 residues. The DNA of the CDR3 is TGTGCCAGTAGTAAGGGACTAGGGAGGTCCTACGAGCAGTACTTC. Amino acid sequence: CASSKGLGRSYEQYF.

The chain couples TRBV6-5 to TRBJ1-4; 8 positions agree with TRBD1. Germline V CDR1 and CDR2: MNHEY, SVGAGI. V was pared by 0 bases and J by 6 bases, with 6 bases of the junction left unmatched. The CDR3 covers 16 residues. In nucleotides, the CDR3 is TGTGCCAGCAGTTACTCCACAGGGGGAGGGTATGAAAAACTGTTTTTT. Its translation is CASSYSTGGGYEKLFF.

The chain is built from TRBV11-2 and TRBJ2-1; no clear D. This CDR3 spans 15 amino acids. Between the trimmed V and J ends, which lost 4 bases and 0 bases, there was a span of 10 bases. CDR1 is SGHAT and CDR2 is FQNNGV in the germline V gene. Here the CDR3 DNA reads TGTGCCAGCAGCTCTTTAGCAGTCTCCTACAATGAGCAGTTCTTC. Amino acids: CASSSLAVSYNEQFF.

J is TRBJ2-3 and V is TRBV14, with 9 nucleotides matching TRBD2. V lost 1 base to trimming and J lost 1 base; unmatched junction nucleotides: 3. This CDR3 spans 16 amino acids. Germline V gene lookup returns CDR1 SGHDN and CDR2 FVKESK. CDR3 nucleotide sequence: TGTGCCAGCAGCCAAGGTATAGCGGGGGGCACAGATACGCAGTATTTT. Translating it yields CASSQGIAGGTDTQYF.

The V and J genes are TRBV29-1 and TRBJ2-3; 8 bases agree with TRBD2. Germline V lookup: CDR1 SQVTM, CDR2 ANQGSEA. The trim removed 7 bases at V and 0 bases at J, leaving 3 bases unmatched. This CDR3 is 13 amino acids long. CDR3 sequence: CSAPSGSTDTQYF. CDR3 nucleotide sequence: TGCAGCGCTCCTAGCGGGAGCACAGATACGCAGTATTTT.

The chain employs TRBV6-5 and TRBJ1-2; D not resolved. V was cut by 6 bases and J by 4 bases, with 12 bases left in between. The CDR3 sequence is 13 residues long. CDR1 is MNHEY and CDR2 is SVGAGI in the germline V gene. The DNA for the CDR3 is TGTGCCAGCAGGCTTAAGACAAGCTATGGCTACACCTTC. This sequence encodes CASRLKTSYGYTF.

About this clone: This clone may be a read error of a much larger clone one base away. In the same sample, other DNA sequences code for this CDR3. The chain combines TRBV7-2 with TRBJ2-3; TRBD2 matches at 8 bases. Germline CDR1 and CDR2: SGHTA and FQGNSA. V was clipped by 3 bases and J by 9 bases; unmatched bases: 14. The length of the CDR3 is 16 residues. CDR3 nucleotide sequence: TGTGCCAGCAGCTTGCGTCTTGAGGGAGCGGGAGACACGCAGTATTTT. Translation gives CASSLRLEGAGDTQYF.

The chain has TRBV27 and TRBJ1-1; D gene uncertain. CDR1 and CDR2 from the germline V gene are MNHEY and SMNVEV (reference sequence). Trimming pared 0 bases from V and 2 bases from J, leaving 10 bases between. CDR3 length: 15 residues. The CDR3 DNA reads as TGTGCCAGCAGTTTATCGATGGGGTTTAACACTGAAGCTTTCTTT. This encodes CASSLSMGFNTEAFF.

This rearrangement joins TRBV27 to TRBJ2-7, with 8 bases matching TRBD1. This CDR3 contains 14 residues. Germline V CDR1 and CDR2: MNHEY, SMNVEV (reference sequence). V lost 7 bases, J lost 0 bases, and 5 bases stayed unmatched. The CDR3 nucleotides read TGTGCCAGCAAGCAGGGGGCTAGCTCCTACGAGCAGTACTTC. Amino acid sequence: CASKQGASSYEQYF.

The V gene is TRBV5-4, the J gene TRBJ2-5, with TRBD2 matching over 14 bases. Germline V gene lookup returns CDR1 SGHNT and CDR2 YYREEE (reference sequence). J lost 4 bases, V lost 5 bases, and 7 bases had no gene match. This CDR3 is built from 16 residues. This CDR3 reads CASRPAGLAGVETQYF. In DNA form, the CDR3 reads TGTGCCAGCAGACCCGCGGGACTAGCGGGAGTAGAGACCCAGTACTTC.

The chain links TRBV6-6 to TRBJ1-1; D is perhaps TRBD1 (6 bases). The ends were cut back, 6 bases at V and 4 bases at J, with 9 bases in the middle. This CDR3 has 12 residues. Per germline, CDR1 MNHNY and CDR2 SVGAGI (reference sequence). CDR3 in DNA: TGTGCCAGCAGAGGGGGTACCACTGAAGCTTTCTTT. Protein: CASRGGTTEAFF.

This chain joins TRBV18 and TRBJ2-1; no firm D call. Germline CDR1 reads KGHSH; CDR2 reads LQKENI. Trimming removed 8 bases from V and 0 bases from J, with 11 bases in between. The CDR3 runs 14 residues. The CDR3 sequence is CASRVTGSYNEQFF. The CDR3, as DNA: TGTGCCAGCCGAGTAACGGGCTCCTACAATGAGCAGTTCTTC.

The V gene is TRBV10-1, the J gene TRBJ2-1; 11 bases are shared with TRBD2. The CDR3 spans 16 residues. Germline CDR1 reads WNHNN; CDR2 reads SYGVQD (reference sequence). With 4 bases clipped from V and 3 bases from J, the junction kept 5 bases outside the gene matches. The CDR3 here is CASSVFGTSGYNEQFF. CDR3 DNA sequence: TGCGCCAGCAGTGTGTTTGGGACTAGCGGCTACAATGAGCAGTTCTTC.

The V call is TRBV27, the J call TRBJ1-5; possibly TRBD1 for D (5 bases). V lost 1 base and J 4 bases, leaving 8 bases between the germline ends. The CDR3 length is 14 residues. The V gene's germline CDR1 is MNHEY and CDR2 SMNVEV (reference sequence). The DNA for the CDR3 is TGTGCCAGCAGTTTATTCGAGGGGAATCAGCCCCAGCATTTT. It encodes CASSLFEGNQPQHF.

The chain links TRBV4-1 to TRBJ2-1; the D gene is possibly TRBD2 (6 bases). Germline V gives CDR1 MGHRA, CDR2 YSYEKL. With 0 bases removed from V and 5 bases from J, the gap between germline ends came to 14 bases. The CDR3 runs 16 residues. CDR3 sequence: CASSQDTGDVHNEQFF. In DNA, the CDR3 is TGCGCCAGCAGCCAAGATACGGGAGACGTCCACAATGAGCAGTTCTTC.

V and J are TRBV12-5 and TRBJ2-3; 8 bases align to TRBD2. The germline V gene encodes CDR1 LGHNT and CDR2 FRNRAP. The CDR3 runs 17 residues. V lost 6 bases to trimming and J lost 0 bases; unmatched junction nucleotides: 11. DNA for the CDR3: TGTGCTAGTGGCCCTAAACTAGCGGCCGCTAGCACAGATACGCAGTATTTT. It codes for CASGPKLAAASTDTQYF.

A single count supports this clone. The rearrangement uses TRBV9 and TRBJ2-3, with TRBD2 matching over 9 bases. Per germline, CDR1 SGDLS and CDR2 YYNGEE. The J segment lost 1 base and the V segment lost 3 bases, leaving 6 bases of the junction unmatched. The CDR3 totals 16 residues. The CDR3, as DNA: TGTGCCAGCAGCGAGACTAGCGGTACTGGCACAGATACGCAGTATTTT. It translates to CASSETSGTGTDTQYF.

The V gene is TRBV4-2, the J gene TRBJ2-3, with TRBD2 matching 12 bases. With 0 bases clipped from V and 6 bases from J, the junction kept 10 bases outside the gene matches. CDR3 length: 18 residues. CDR1 LGHNA and CDR2 YNFKEQ come from the germline V gene. The CDR3: CASSQDLAGGLGKDTQYF. The DNA of the CDR3 is TGTGCCAGCAGCCAAGATCTAGCGGGAGGGCTGGGTAAGGATACGCAGTATTTT.

V is TRBV4-3 and J is TRBJ2-3; 9 bases line up with TRBD1. The CDR3 length is 17 residues. The V gene's germline CDR1 is LGHNA and CDR2 YSLEER. The V segment lost 5 bases and the J segment 1 base; nucleotides outside the gene matches: 10. DNA of the CDR3: TGCGCCAGCAGCAGGGACAGGGTGGTTGTAGGCACAGATACGCAGTATTTT. Residues: CASSRDRVVVGTDTQYF.

This chain joins TRBV19 and TRBJ2-2; 7 bases are a match to TRBD2. CDR1 is LNHDA, CDR2 SQIVND, per germline (reference sequence). J lost 4 bases, V lost 3 bases, and 14 bases had no gene match. This CDR3 is 18 amino acids long. The CDR3 protein is CASSIGSAGGGPTGELFF. Here the CDR3 DNA reads TGTGCCAGTAGTATCGGGTCCGCTGGGGGAGGGCCCACCGGGGAGCTGTTTTTT.